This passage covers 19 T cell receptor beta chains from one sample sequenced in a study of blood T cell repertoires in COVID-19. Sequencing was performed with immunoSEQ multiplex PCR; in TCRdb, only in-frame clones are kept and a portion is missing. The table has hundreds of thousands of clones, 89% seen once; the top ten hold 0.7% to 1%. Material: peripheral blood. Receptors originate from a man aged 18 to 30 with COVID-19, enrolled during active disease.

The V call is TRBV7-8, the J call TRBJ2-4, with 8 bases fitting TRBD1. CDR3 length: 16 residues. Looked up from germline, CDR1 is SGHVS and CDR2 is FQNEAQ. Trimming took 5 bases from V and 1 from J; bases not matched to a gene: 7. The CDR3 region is CASSQKQGVAKNIQYF. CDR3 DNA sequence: TGTGCCAGCAGCCAAAAACAGGGGGTCGCCAAAAACATTCAGTACTTC.

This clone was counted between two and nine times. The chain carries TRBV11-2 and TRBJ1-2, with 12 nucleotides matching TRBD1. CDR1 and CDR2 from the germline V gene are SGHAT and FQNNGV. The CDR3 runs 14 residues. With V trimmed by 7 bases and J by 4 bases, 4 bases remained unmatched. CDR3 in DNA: TGTGCCAGCAAGGGACAGGGGGCCGTCTATGGCTACACCTTC. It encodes CASKGQGAVYGYTF. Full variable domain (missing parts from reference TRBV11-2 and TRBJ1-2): EAGVAQSPRYKIIEKRQSVAFWCNPISGHATLYWYQQILGQGPKLLIQFQNNGVVDDSQLPKDRFSAERLKGVDSTLKIQPAKLEDSAVYLCASKGQGAVYGYTFGSGTRLTVV.

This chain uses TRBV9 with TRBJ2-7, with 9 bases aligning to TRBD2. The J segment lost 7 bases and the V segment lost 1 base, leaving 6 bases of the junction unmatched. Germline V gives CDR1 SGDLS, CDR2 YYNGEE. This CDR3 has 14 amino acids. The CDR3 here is CASSVSGGKGEQYF. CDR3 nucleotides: TGTGCCAGCAGCGTAAGCGGGGGGAAGGGGGAGCAGTACTTC.

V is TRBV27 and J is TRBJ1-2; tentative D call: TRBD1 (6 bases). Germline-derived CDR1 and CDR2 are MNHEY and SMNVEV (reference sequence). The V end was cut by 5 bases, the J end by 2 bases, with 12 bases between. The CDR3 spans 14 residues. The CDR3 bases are TGTGCCAGCAGTGCCCCGGACAGCAACTATGGCTACACCTTC. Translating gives CASSAPDSNYGYTF.

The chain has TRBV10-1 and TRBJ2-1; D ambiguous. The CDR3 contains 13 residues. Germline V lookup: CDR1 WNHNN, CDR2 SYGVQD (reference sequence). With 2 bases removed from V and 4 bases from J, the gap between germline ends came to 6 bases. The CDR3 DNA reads TGCGCCAGCAGTGAGGACTGGTACAATGAGCAGTTCTTC. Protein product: CASSEDWYNEQFF.

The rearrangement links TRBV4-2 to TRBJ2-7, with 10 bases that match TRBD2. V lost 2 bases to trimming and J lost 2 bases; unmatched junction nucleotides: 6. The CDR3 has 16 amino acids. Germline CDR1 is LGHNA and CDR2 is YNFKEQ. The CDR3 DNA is TGTGCCAGCAGCCAACATAGCGGGGGGTCTACCTACGAGCAGTACTTC. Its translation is CASSQHSGGSTYEQYF.

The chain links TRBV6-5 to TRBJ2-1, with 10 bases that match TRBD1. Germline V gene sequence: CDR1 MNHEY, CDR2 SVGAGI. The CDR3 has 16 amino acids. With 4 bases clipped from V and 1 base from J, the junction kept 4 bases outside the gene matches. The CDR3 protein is CASSSDRGISYNEQFF. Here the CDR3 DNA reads TGTGCCAGCAGTTCGGACAGGGGGATATCCTACAATGAGCAGTTCTTC.

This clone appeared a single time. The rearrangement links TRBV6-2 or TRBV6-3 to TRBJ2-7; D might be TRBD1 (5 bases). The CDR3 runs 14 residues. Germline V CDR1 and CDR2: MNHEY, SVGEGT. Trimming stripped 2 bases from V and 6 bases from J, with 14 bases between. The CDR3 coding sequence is TGTGCCAGCAGTTACCCGACAGTTCTACGCGAGCAGTACTTC. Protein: CASSYPTVLREQYF.

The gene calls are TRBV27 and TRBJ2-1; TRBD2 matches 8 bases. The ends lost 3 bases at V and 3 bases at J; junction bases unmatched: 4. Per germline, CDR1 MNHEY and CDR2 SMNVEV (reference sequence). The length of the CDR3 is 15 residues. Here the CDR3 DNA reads TGTGCCAGCAGTTTTGAGCGGGGGAGCTACAATGAGCAGTTCTTC. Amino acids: CASSFERGSYNEQFF.

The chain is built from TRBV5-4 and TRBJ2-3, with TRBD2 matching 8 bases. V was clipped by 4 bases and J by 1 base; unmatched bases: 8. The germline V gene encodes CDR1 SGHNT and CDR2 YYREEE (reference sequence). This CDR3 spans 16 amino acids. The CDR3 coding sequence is TGTGCCAGCAGCCTTCAGCCAGCGGGGGGCACAGATACGCAGTATTTT. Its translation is CASSLQPAGGTDTQYF.

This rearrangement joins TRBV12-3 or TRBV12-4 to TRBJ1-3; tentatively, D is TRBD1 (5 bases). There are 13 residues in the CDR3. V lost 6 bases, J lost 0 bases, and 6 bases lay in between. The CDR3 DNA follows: TGTGCCAGCAGAGACAGCTCTGGAAACACCATATATTTT. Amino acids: CASRDSSGNTIYF.

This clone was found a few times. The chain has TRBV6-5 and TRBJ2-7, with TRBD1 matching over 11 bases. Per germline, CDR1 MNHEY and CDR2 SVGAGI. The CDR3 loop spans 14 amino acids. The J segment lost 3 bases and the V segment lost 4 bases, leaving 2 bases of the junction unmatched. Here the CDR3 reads CASSWGQGDYEQYF. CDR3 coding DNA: TGTGCCAGCAGTTGGGGACAGGGGGACTACGAGCAGTACTTC.

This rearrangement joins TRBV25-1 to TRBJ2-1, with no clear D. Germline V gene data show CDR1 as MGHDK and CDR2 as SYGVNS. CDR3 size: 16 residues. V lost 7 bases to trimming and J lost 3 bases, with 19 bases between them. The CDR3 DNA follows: TGTGCCAGCACCCGCCAAGAGCTGCACTTCTACAATGAGCAGTTCTTC. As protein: CASTRQELHFYNEQFF.

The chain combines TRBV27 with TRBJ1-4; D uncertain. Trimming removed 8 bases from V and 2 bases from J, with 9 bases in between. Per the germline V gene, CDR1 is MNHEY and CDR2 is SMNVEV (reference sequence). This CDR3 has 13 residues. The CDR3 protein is CASGELTNEKLFF. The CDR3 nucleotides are TGTGCCAGCGGGGAGTTGACTAATGAAAAACTGTTTTTT.

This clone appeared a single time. This CDR3 is CASSSQSGGNTEAFF. In DNA form, the CDR3 reads TGTGCCAGTAGTAGCCAATCGGGGGGAAACACTGAAGCTTTCTTT. The chain joins TRBV19 to TRBJ1-1; D perhaps matches TRBD1 (5 bases). The V end was cut by 4 bases, the J end by 2 bases, with 14 bases between. This CDR3 region has 15 residues. Germline-derived CDR1 and CDR2 are LNHDA and SQIVND (reference sequence).

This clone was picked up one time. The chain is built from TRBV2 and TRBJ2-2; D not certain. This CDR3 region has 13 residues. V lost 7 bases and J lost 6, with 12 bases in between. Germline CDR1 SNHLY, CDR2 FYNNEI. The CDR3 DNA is TGTGCCAGCACAGTAGACTTCCCCGGGGAGCTGTTTTTT. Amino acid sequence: CASTVDFPGELFF.

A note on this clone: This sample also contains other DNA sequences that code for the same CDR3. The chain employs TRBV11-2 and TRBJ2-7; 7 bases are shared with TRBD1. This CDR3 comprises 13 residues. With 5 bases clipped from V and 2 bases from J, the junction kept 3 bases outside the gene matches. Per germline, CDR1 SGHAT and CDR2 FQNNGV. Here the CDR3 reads CASSLGTAYEQYF. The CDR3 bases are TGTGCCAGCAGCCTCGGGACAGCCTACGAGCAGTACTTC.

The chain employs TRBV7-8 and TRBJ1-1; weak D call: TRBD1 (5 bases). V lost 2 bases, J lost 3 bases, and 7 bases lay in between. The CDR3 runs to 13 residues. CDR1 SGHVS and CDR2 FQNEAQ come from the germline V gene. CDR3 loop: CASSLWGDTEAFF. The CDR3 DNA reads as TGTGCCAGCAGCTTATGGGGGGACACTGAAGCTTTCTTT. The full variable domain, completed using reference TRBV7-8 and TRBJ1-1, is GAGVSQSPRYKVAKRGQDVALRCDPISGHVSLFWYQQALGQGPEFLTYFQNEAQLDKSGLPSDRFFAERPEGSVSTLKIQRTQQEDSAVYLCASSLWGDTEAFFGQGTRLTVV.

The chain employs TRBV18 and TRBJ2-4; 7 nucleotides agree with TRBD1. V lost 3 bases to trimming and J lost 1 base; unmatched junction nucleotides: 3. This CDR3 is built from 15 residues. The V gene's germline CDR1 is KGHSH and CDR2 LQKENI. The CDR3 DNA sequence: TGTGCCAGCTCACCTCTGGACAGGGCCAAAAACATTCAGTACTTC. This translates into CASSPLDRAKNIQYF.